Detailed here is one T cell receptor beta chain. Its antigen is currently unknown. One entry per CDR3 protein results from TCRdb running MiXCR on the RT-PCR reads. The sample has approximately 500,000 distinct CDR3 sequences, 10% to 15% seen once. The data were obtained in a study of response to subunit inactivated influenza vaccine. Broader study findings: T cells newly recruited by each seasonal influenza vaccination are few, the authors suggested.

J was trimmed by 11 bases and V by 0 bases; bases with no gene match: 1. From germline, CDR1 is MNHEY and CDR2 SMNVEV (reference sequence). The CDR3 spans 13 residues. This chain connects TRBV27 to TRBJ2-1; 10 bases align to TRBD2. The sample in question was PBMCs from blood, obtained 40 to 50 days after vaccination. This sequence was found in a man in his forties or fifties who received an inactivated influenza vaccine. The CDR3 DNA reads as TGTGCCAGCAGTTTATCGACTAGCGGGCAGCAGTTCTTC. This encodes CASSLSTSGQQFF.